This T cell receptor beta chain was profiled in a study of T-cell reconstitution after alpha-beta-depleted transplantation in children. A TCRbeta library incorporating unique molecular identifiers was prepared. TCRdb passed the PCR reads through MiXCR, listing each CDR3 protein once. The data show more than 400,000 distinct CDR3 sequences, roughly two fifths seen once. Per the germline V gene, CDR1 is SGHRS and CDR2 is YFSETQ. V shed 0 bases and J shed 2 bases, with 21 bases lying between them. The CDR3 covers 18 residues. A few counts support this clonotype. This TCR was sampled from a girl aged 2 to 10 with aplastic anemia, due to receive a stem cell transplant. Sequences were derived from PBMCs, sampled before TCRalphabeta/CD19-depleted stem cell transplant. The chain is built from TRBV5-1 and TRBJ2-7; TRBD2 might be the D (7 bases). CDR3 sequence reads: CASSLAPVASGTTYEQYF. The DNA of the CDR3 is TGCGCCAGCAGCTTGGCCCCGGTGGCAAGCGGGACAACCTACGAGCAGTACTTC.